These 22 T cell receptor beta chains share one sample of origin, sequenced in a study of cytomegalovirus exposure and HLA in healthy donors. PCR amplification relied on 60 Vbeta primers (plus 13 Jbeta primers). Libraries were prepared by immunoSEQ multiplex PCR; TCRdb keeps only in-frame clonotypes and omits some of them. In all, the sample yields 200,000 to 250,000 clones. Sequencing was carried out using PBMCs. The source is a woman younger than 45 in good health and CMV-seropositive.

The gene calls are TRBV5-6 and TRBJ1-2, with D perhaps TRBD1 (6 bases). The V gene lost 4 bases and the J gene lost 5 bases, with 12 bases spanning the gap. This CDR3 is 13 amino acids long. Germline values: CDR1 SGHDT, CDR2 YYEEEE. DNA of the CDR3: TGTGCCAGCAGCACCGGACAGAGATATGGCTACACCTTC. Its translation: CASSTGQRYGYTF.

This sequence joins TRBV4-1 and TRBJ1-1; D remains ambiguous. V was shortened by 3 bases and J by 0 bases, with 8 bases between the two germline ends. Germline CDR1 and CDR2: MGHRA and YSYEKL. This CDR3 comprises 14 residues. CDR3 sequence reads: CASSQWALNTEAFF. The CDR3 DNA is TGCGCCAGCAGCCAGTGGGCCCTGAACACTGAAGCTTTCTTT.

This chain links TRBV18 with TRBJ1-1, with D unresolved. Germline loops: CDR1 KGHSH, CDR2 LQKENI. Trimming pared 0 bases from V and 0 bases from J, leaving 5 bases between. The CDR3 has 14 residues. The CDR3 loop reads CASSPPPMNTEAFF. CDR3 nucleotide sequence: TGTGCCAGCTCACCACCACCTATGAACACTGAAGCTTTCTTT.

J is TRBJ1-5 and V is TRBV28; the match to TRBD1 covers 9 bases. The germline V gene encodes CDR1 MDHEN and CDR2 SYDVKM. The CDR3 loop spans 16 amino acids. The V segment lost 2 bases and the J segment 1 base; nucleotides outside the gene matches: 3. CDR3 nucleotides: TGTGCCAGCAGTTTACTCGGACAGGGGAGCAATCAGCCCCAGCATTTT. Its translation: CASSLLGQGSNQPQHF. The entire variable domain, with the rest obtained from reference TRBV28 and TRBJ1-5, is as follows: DVKVTQSSRYLVKRTGEKVFLECVQDMDHENMFWYRQDPGLGLRLIYFSYDVKMKEKGDIPEGYSVSREKKERFSLILESASTNQTSMYLCASSLLGQGSNQPQHFGDGTRLSIL.

The chain links TRBV2 to TRBJ2-1, with a possible D match to TRBD1 (6 bases). CDR1 and CDR2 (germline): SNHLY, FYNNEI. This CDR3 region has 14 residues. Deletions cut 6 bases from V and 6 bases from J, with 15 bases between. CDR3 region: CASSPRQEPNEQFF. CDR3 sequence (DNA): TGTGCCAGCAGCCCCAGACAGGAACCCAATGAGCAGTTCTTC. The whole variable domain, filled in from reference TRBV2 and TRBJ2-1, reads EPEVTQTPSHQVTQMGQEVILRCVPISNHLYFYWYRQILGQKVEFLVSFYNNEISEKSEIFDDQFSVERPDGSNFTLKIRSTKLEDSAMYFCASSPRQEPNEQFFGPGTRLTVL.

The chain couples TRBV2 to TRBJ2-7; D remains ambiguous. CDR1 is SNHLY, CDR2 FYNNEI, per germline. Trimming took 1 base from V and 1 from J, leaving 5 bases between them. The CDR3 has 13 amino acids. CDR3 amino acids: CASSEVSSYEQYF. In DNA, the CDR3 is TGTGCCAGCAGTGAAGTGAGTTCCTACGAGCAGTACTTC.

The gene calls are TRBV6-6 and TRBJ1-2; 8 bases map to TRBD1. V was pared by 5 bases and J by 7 bases, with 6 bases of the junction left unmatched. CDR1 and CDR2 from the germline V gene are MNHNY and SVGAGI (reference sequence). The CDR3 runs 13 residues. The CDR3 nucleotides read TGTGCCAGCAGTACAGGGGGGGAGGGTGGCTACACCTTC. This translates into CASSTGGEGGYTF.

V and J are TRBV13 and TRBJ2-3, with TRBD2 identical over 8 bases. The CDR3 has 16 residues. Germline assignment: CDR1 PRHDT and CDR2 FYEKMQ (reference sequence). The J segment lost 3 bases and the V segment lost 5 bases, leaving 10 bases of the junction unmatched. The CDR3 reads CASSPPSGSGTDTQYF. The DNA for the CDR3 is TGTGCCAGCAGCCCTCCGAGCGGGAGCGGAACAGATACGCAGTATTTT. Supplemented by reference TRBV13 and TRBJ2-3, the full variable domain reads AAGVIQSPRHLIKEKRETATLKCYPIPRHDTVYWYQQGPGQDPQFLISFYEKMQSDKGSIPDRFSAQQFSDYHSELNMSSLELGDSALYFCASSPPSGSGTDTQYFGPGTRLTVL.

V and J are TRBV11-3 and TRBJ2-1, with 12 bases lining up with TRBD2. The germline V gene encodes CDR1 SGHNT and CDR2 YENEEA. V gave up 0 bases and J gave up 9 bases; unmatched junction bases: 12. The CDR3 has 18 amino acids. The CDR3 reads CASSLDQGGTSGSGEQFF. The CDR3 nucleotides are TGTGCCAGCAGCTTAGATCAAGGGGGGACTAGCGGGTCTGGTGAGCAGTTCTTC.

The chain employs TRBV5-1 and TRBJ2-7; possible D gene TRBD1, 6 bases. This CDR3 is built from 14 residues. Germline V gives CDR1 SGHRS, CDR2 YFSETQ. V was cut by 0 bases and J by 3 bases, with 10 bases left in between. The CDR3 loop is CASSLEAGDYEQYF. For the CDR3, the DNA is TGCGCCAGCAGCTTGGAGGCAGGGGACTACGAGCAGTACTTC.

The chain combines TRBV29-1 with TRBJ2-7; tentatively, D is TRBD1 (6 bases). There are 16 residues in the CDR3. CDR1 SQVTM and CDR2 ANQGSEA come from the germline V gene. V lost 1 base and J lost 6, with 22 bases in between. In DNA, the CDR3 is TGCAGCGTTGAAGGTGGGTCGGCAGGGGCAAGAGCCGAGCAGTACTTC. This translates into CSVEGGSAGARAEQYF.

The J gene is TRBJ2-5, the V gene TRBV7-8, with 11 bases aligning to TRBD2. The CDR3 runs 16 residues. CDR1 is SGHVS, CDR2 FQNEAQ, per germline. V shed 5 bases, J shed 5 bases, and the junction held 10 bases outside the gene matches. CDR3 protein: CASSRSTSGMVETQYF. The CDR3 nucleotides read TGTGCCAGCAGCCGTTCGACTAGCGGGATGGTGGAGACCCAGTACTTC.

Turning to this clone: The sample holds other DNA sequences that translate to the same CDR3. The V gene is TRBV9, the J gene TRBJ2-2, with D possibly being TRBD2 (6 bases). The length of the CDR3 is 15 residues. The V and J ends lost 0 bases and 2 bases respectively, with 8 bases between them. Germline V gives CDR1 SGDLS, CDR2 YYNGEE. CDR3 nucleotide sequence: TGTGCCAGCAGCGTAGCGGGAGTTAACACCGGGGAGCTGTTTTTT. Residues: CASSVAGVNTGELFF.

This chain uses TRBV19 with TRBJ1-2; D may be TRBD1 (5 bases). The ends were cut back, 6 bases at V and 0 bases at J, with 11 bases in the middle. This CDR3 comprises 14 residues. Germline-derived CDR1 and CDR2 are LNHDA and SQIVND (reference sequence). CDR3 DNA sequence: TGTGCCAGTAGACCGAAGACAGCTAACTATGGCTACACCTTC. It codes for CASRPKTANYGYTF.

The gene calls are TRBV7-9 and TRBJ1-4; possible D gene TRBD1, 5 bases. This CDR3 comprises 14 residues. Trimming took off 5 bases at V and 8 bases at J, with 15 bases between the two ends. CDR1 and CDR2 from the germline V gene are SEHNR and FQNEAQ (reference sequence). In DNA, the CDR3 is TGTGCCAGCAGCCCGGGGGGATTCGGAGAAAAACTGTTTTTT. Encoded protein: CASSPGGFGEKLFF. The complete variable domain, with remaining parts taken from reference TRBV7-9 and TRBJ1-4, reads DTGVSQNPRHKITKRGQNVTFRCDPISEHNRLYWYRQTLGQGPEFLTYFQNEAQLEKSRLLSDRFSAERPKGSFSTLEIQRTEQGDSAMYLCASSPGGFGEKLFFGSGTQLSVL.

The V gene is TRBV27, the J gene TRBJ2-7; 9 bases line up with TRBD2. The CDR3 runs to 15 residues. The trim removed 4 bases at V and 4 bases at J, leaving 8 bases unmatched. Germline-derived CDR1 and CDR2 are MNHEY and SMNVEV (reference sequence). The CDR3 nucleotides read TGTGCCAGCAGTTCTAGCGGGGCCCCATCTTACGAGCAGTACTTC. Translated: CASSSSGAPSYEQYF.

Note on this clone: At one end the junction does not follow the germline gene, possibly because of a read error. V usage is TRBV2 and J usage is TRBJ1-2, with D possibly TRBD1 on 6 matching bases. Germline lookup yields CDR1 SNHLY and CDR2 FYNNEI. The CDR3 sequence is 14 residues long. CDR3 bases: TGTGCCAGCAGCTCGTACCAGGGGAACTATGGCTACATCTTC. Its protein product is CASSSYQGNYGYIF.

The J gene is TRBJ2-3, the V gene TRBV7-9, with 7 bases matching TRBD2. The trim removed 4 bases at V and 3 bases at J, leaving 16 bases unmatched. Germline CDR1 is SEHNR and CDR2 is FQNEAQ (reference sequence). The CDR3 length is 18 residues. CDR3 DNA: TGTGCCAGCAGCTCTCCTACTATGCGGGGGATGGGGACAGATACGCAGTATTTT. Encoded protein: CASSSPTMRGMGTDTQYF.

The rearrangement uses TRBV7-2 and TRBJ2-1, with D possibly being TRBD1 (5 bases). From germline, CDR1 is SGHTA and CDR2 FQGNSA. The length of the CDR3 is 12 residues. With 5 bases removed from V and 10 bases from J, the gap between germline ends came to 12 bases. CDR3: CASSDRPGEQFF. The DNA for the CDR3 is TGTGCCAGCAGCGACAGACCCGGGGAGCAGTTCTTC.

As to this clone: A junction boundary mismatches the germline segment, possibly from a read error. The chain combines TRBV29-1 with TRBJ2-1; 10 nucleotides line up with TRBD2. Germline V gene sequence: CDR1 SQVTM, CDR2 ANQGSEA. The CDR3 covers 17 residues. CDR3 nucleotides: TGCAGCGTGACCCCCGGTGCCCTAGCGGGAGTCCACAATGAGCAGCTCTTC. Its protein is CSVTPGALAGVHNEQLF.

Written as DNA, the CDR3 is TGCGCCAGCAGCTCTTACTACGAGCAGTACTTC. Encoded protein: CASSSYYEQYF. V gene TRBV5-1 combines with J gene TRBJ2-7; D not resolved. The CDR3 runs to 11 residues. V was shortened by 3 bases and J by 3 bases, with 4 bases between the two germline ends. Germline V gene lookup returns CDR1 SGHRS and CDR2 YFSETQ. Full variable domain (missing parts from reference TRBV5-1 and TRBJ2-7): KAGVTQTPRYLIKTRGQQVTLSCSPISGHRSVSWYQQTPGQGLQFLFEYFSETQRNKGNFPGRFSGRQFSNSRSEMNVSTLELGDSALYLCASSSYYEQYFGPGTRLTVT.

V usage is TRBV6-1 and J usage is TRBJ2-7; no firm D call. This CDR3 has 14 residues. Germline V gene sequence: CDR1 MNHNS, CDR2 SASEGT. V lost 5 bases and J lost 0, with 11 bases in between. The CDR3 DNA follows: TGTGCCAGCAGTTTTTCAGGAATCTCCTACGAGCAGTACTTC. Amino acids: CASSFSGISYEQYF.